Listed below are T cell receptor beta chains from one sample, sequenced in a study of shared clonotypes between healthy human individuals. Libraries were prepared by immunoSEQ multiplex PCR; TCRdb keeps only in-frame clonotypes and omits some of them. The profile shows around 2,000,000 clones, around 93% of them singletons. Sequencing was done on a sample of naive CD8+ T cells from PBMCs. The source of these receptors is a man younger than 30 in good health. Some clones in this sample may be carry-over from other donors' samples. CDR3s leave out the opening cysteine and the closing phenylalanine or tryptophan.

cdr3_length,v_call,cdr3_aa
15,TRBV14,ASSQRTGPHSNTEAF
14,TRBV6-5,ASSYSGTGLTGELF
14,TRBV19,ASSIDREGDSYEQY
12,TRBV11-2,ASSLKTGDQPQH
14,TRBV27,ASSPSQGASNQPQH
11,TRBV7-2,ARPDFSYNEQF
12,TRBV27,ASSLLQSTDTQY
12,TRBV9,ASSSRGGPDIQY
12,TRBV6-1,ASRSSGSDHEQY
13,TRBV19,ASSGWSGRSTEAF
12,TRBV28,ASCPHGDYNEQF
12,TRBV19,ASSTWGQGDEQY
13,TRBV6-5,ASSPGGAGGVEQF
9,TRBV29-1,SVRSNYEQY
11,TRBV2,ASSALLSYEQY
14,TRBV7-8,ASSLARGGNYNEQF
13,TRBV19,ASSIGGTGAYEQY
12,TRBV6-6,ASSFARDSYEQY
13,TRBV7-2,ASSLQGARNQPQH
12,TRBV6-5,ASSYREGAQPQH
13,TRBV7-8,ASSFGTSGIYEQY
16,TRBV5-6,ASTRGPLTSGGSYEQY